Each of the 3 T cell receptor beta chains below was sequenced from the same sample in a study of T and B cells in COVID-19 patients. Each TRB amplification used about 250-550 ng of genomic DNA from blood. Multiplex PCR with BIOMED2 TRB-A/B primer pools amplified TRB rearrangements. TCRdb itself ran the multiplex PCR reads through MiXCR, one entry per CDR3 protein. Of more than 12,000 distinct CDR3 sequences in the sample, under 30% were seen once. The sequencing input was blood. Every receptor here comes from a human donor who had recovered from COVID-19.

The chain is built from TRBV5-1 and TRBJ2-5; no definite D call. Germline V gives CDR1 SGHRS, CDR2 YFSETQ. The V end was cut by 3 bases, the J end by 4 bases, with 13 bases between. This CDR3 is 14 amino acids long. CDR3 region: CASSSRGRRETQYF. DNA of the CDR3: TGCGCCAGCAGCTCCCGCGGCAGGAGAGAGACCCAGTACTTC.

This clonotype came up many times. The rearrangement uses TRBV19 and TRBJ1-1, with D possibly matching TRBD1 (5 bases). V was trimmed by 7 bases and J by 4 bases, leaving 25 bases between them. The CDR3 runs to 17 residues. Per the germline V gene, CDR1 is LNHDA and CDR2 is SQIVND (reference sequence). The CDR3 spells CASIPGRTRQTITEAFF. The CDR3 DNA follows: TGTGCCAGTATCCCAGGGCGGACTCGACAAACGATCACTGAAGCTTTCTTT.

The chain carries TRBV11-3 and TRBJ1-1; 8 positions match TRBD1. Trimming at V came to 4 bases and at J to 4 bases, leaving 8 bases not matched to a gene. This CDR3 is built from 15 residues. Germline V CDR1 and CDR2: SGHNT, YENEEA. CDR3 sequence reads: CASSSRTGSGTEAFF. The CDR3 bases are TGTGCCAGCAGCTCCCGGACAGGGTCGGGCACTGAAGCTTTCTTT.